The rows below give T cell receptor beta chains drawn from one sample of a study of T-cell memory formation after mild COVID-19. TCRdb reprocessed the 5' RACE reads with MiXCR, giving one entry per CDR3 protein. This sample has about 600,000 distinct CDR3 sequences, with about 20% found just once. The sequenced sample was PBMCs or a T cell subset sorted from them (not recorded which). The receptors here all came from an adult woman who had mild COVID-19 (a few samples of this study predate the infection). Cell type and time point are not known. Both conserved end residues are part of each CDR3. The D gene is left open where the match is weak. Size is stated for part of the rows, as once, few or many counts, or as a class when the clone is expanded.

v_call	d_call	clone_size	j_call	cdr3_aa	cdr3_nt
TRBV12-3/TRBV12-4	.	few	TRBJ1-5	CASSYLRGILQPQHF	TGTGCCAGCAGTTACCTCCGAGGGATATTGCAGCCCCAGCATTTT
TRBV5-6	.	few	TRBJ2-4	CASSLGGGKTNIQYF	TGTGCCAGCAGCTTGGGAGGGGGGAAGACAAACATTCAGTACTTC
TRBV12-3/TRBV12-4	.	few	TRBJ1-1	CASNLAGRTEAFF	TGTGCCAGCAACTTGGCGGGGCGAACTGAAGCTTTCTTT
TRBV7-9	.	few	TRBJ2-2	CASSSQGFTGELFF	TGTGCCAGCAGCTCCCAGGGATTTACCGGGGAGCTGTTTTTT
TRBV20-1	TRBD2	.	TRBJ2-3	CSASRPSGGGQGPHTDTQYF	TGCAGTGCGAGCCGGCCTAGCGGGGGGGGACAGGGCCCCCACACAGATACGCAGTATTTT
TRBV2	TRBD1	few	TRBJ1-5	CASTPYRQGEPQHF	TGTGCCAGCACGCCGTACCGACAGGGTGAGCCCCAGCATTTT
TRBV4-1	.	few	TRBJ2-5	CASSPWSAETQYF	TGCGCCAGCAGCCCTTGGTCGGCGGAGACCCAGTACTTC
TRBV12-3/TRBV12-4	.	many	TRBJ1-2	CASSFLGGRSGYTF	TGTGCCAGCAGTTTTCTGGGCGGGCGAAGCGGCTACACCTTC
TRBV20-1	TRBD2	once	TRBJ2-7	CSAPGVAGFEQYF	TGCAGTGCCCCGGGAGTAGCGGGATTCGAGCAGTACTTC
TRBV24-1	TRBD1	few	TRBJ2-5	CATRDRGQETQYF	TGTGCCACCAGAGACAGGGGGCAAGAGACCCAGTACTTC
TRBV15	.	.	TRBJ2-3	CASGGGRTDTQYF	TGTGCCAGTGGGGGGGGGCGCACAGATACGCAGTATTTT
TRBV11-3	TRBD2	few	TRBJ2-2	CAQQDEGTSENTGELFF	TGTGCCCAACAAGATGAGGGGACTAGCGAGAACACCGGGGAGCTGTTTTTT
TRBV5-1	TRBD1	many	TRBJ2-7	CASSPTTGGEEQYF	TGCGCCAGCAGCCCCACGACAGGGGGCGAGGAGCAGTACTTC
TRBV5-8	.	many	TRBJ2-1	CASSLVGPWGNEQFF	TGTGCCAGCAGCTTGGTAGGACCATGGGGCAATGAGCAGTTCTTC
TRBV15	TRBD1	few	TRBJ2-2	CATSPGQGATSGELFF	TGTGCCACCAGCCCCGGACAGGGGGCTACTTCCGGGGAGCTGTTTTTT
TRBV2	.	few	TRBJ2-3	CASRGPSGHRVTTDTQYF	TGTGCCAGCAGGGGACCGAGTGGGCACCGAGTTACCACAGATACGCAGTATTTT
TRBV10-3	TRBD2	.	TRBJ2-3	CAISRLAVSTDTQYF	TGTGCCATCAGCCGACTAGCAGTTAGCACAGATACGCAGTATTTT
TRBV5-1	TRBD1	.	TRBJ1-6	CASSFRTGDYSPLHF	TGCGCCAGCAGCTTTCGGACAGGGGATTATTCACCCCTCCACTTT
TRBV12-3/TRBV12-4	.	few	TRBJ1-1	CASSPRGGDTEAFF	TGTGCCAGCAGCCCAAGGGGAGGGGACACTGAAGCTTTCTTT
TRBV11-2	.	few	TRBJ2-3	CASSWSAGADTQYF	TGTGCCAGCAGTTGGAGCGCAGGGGCAGATACGCAGTATTTT
TRBV24-1	TRBD1	.	TRBJ1-1	CATSDPDRGHTEAFF	TGTGCCACCAGTGACCCGGACAGGGGTCACACTGAAGCTTTCTTT
TRBV27	TRBD1	few	TRBJ2-2	CASRRDSWELFF	TGTGCCAGCAGACGGGACAGCTGGGAGCTGTTTTTT
TRBV6-2/TRBV6-3	.	few	TRBJ1-5	CASKDTGFSQPQHF	TGTGCCAGCAAGGACACAGGGTTCAGTCAGCCCCAGCATTTT
TRBV2	TRBD2	.	TRBJ2-3	CASSPSGGPTDTQYF	TGTGCCAGCAGTCCCAGCGGGGGGCCCACAGATACGCAGTATTTT
TRBV5-1	.	.	TRBJ2-7	CASSFDGVRYEQYF	TGCGCCAGCAGCTTCGACGGTGTCAGGTACGAGCAGTACTTC
TRBV14	.	.	TRBJ1-2	CASSQARHHGYTF	TGTGCCAGCAGCCAAGCGCGACACCACGGCTACACCTTC